These 11 T cell receptor beta chains share one sample of origin, sequenced in a study of Ad26.COV2.S vaccination and SARS-CoV-2 variants. The treatment here: some 20 received Ad26.COV2.S at low or high dose, single or two shots; about 5 received placebo; per-sample allocation not given. Specimen acquisition occurred on day 63 following the initial vaccine or placebo injection. Profiling relied on immunoSEQ multiplex PCR, and the TCRdb table lists in-frame clones only, not all of them. Of about half a million clones in the sample, about nine tenths were seen once. The source material was peripheral blood, sampled in a trial of Ad26.COV2.S vaccine versus placebo. These receptor sequences come from a person aged 18-60 years who received the Ad26.COV2.S COVID-19 vaccine or a placebo.

The J gene is TRBJ1-1, the V gene TRBV2; 8 bases are shared with TRBD1. The CDR3 is 13 residues long. In germline, CDR1 is SNHLY, CDR2 FYNNEI. V lost 6 bases and J lost 6; bases outside the gene matches: 6. DNA of the CDR3: TGTGCCAGCAGAATCGGACAGGGCGCTGAAGCTTTCTTT. It translates to CASRIGQGAEAFF.

The V gene is TRBV9, the J gene TRBJ2-1; 9 bases fit TRBD2. Germline V gene data show CDR1 as SGDLS and CDR2 as YYNGEE. V shed 3 bases and J 4 bases; nucleotides not matched to a gene: 8. This CDR3 is built from 16 residues. The CDR3 DNA follows: TGTGCCAGCAGCGATCAAGGACTAGCGAGGTACAATGAGCAGTTCTTC. Translation gives CASSDQGLARYNEQFF.

The chain employs TRBV3-1 (or the pseudogene TRBV3-2) and TRBJ2-3, with D perhaps matching TRBD2 (5 bases). The CDR3 length is 17 residues. The germline V gene encodes CDR1 LGHDT and CDR2 YNNKEL (reference sequence). Trimming removed 4 bases at V and 3 bases at J, with 20 bases between. In nucleotides, the CDR3 is TGTGCCAGCAGCCCCCTCGGTTGGGCAGAGCGGACAGATACGCAGTATTTT. This encodes CASSPLGWAERTDTQYF.

This chain connects TRBV18 to TRBJ2-3; 13 bases map to TRBD2. Germline CDR1 is KGHSH and CDR2 is LQKENI. The CDR3 is made up of 15 amino acids. V shed 4 bases and J 4 bases; nucleotides not matched to a gene: 2. In nucleotides, the CDR3 is TGTGCCAGCTCACAACTAGCGGGGGGGCCAGATACGCAGTATTTT. Amino acids: CASSQLAGGPDTQYF. Full variable domain (outside the CDR3, taken from reference TRBV18 and TRBJ2-3): NAGVMQNPRHLVRRRGQEARLRCSPMKGHSHVYWYRQLPEEGLKFMVYLQKENIIDESGMPKERFSAEFPKEGPSILRIQQVVRGDSAAYFCASSQLAGGPDTQYFGPGTRLTVL.

The chain has TRBV7-9 and TRBJ2-1, with D unresolved. V was trimmed by 5 bases and J by 5 bases, leaving 13 bases between them. Germline-derived CDR1 and CDR2 are SEHNR and FQNEAQ (reference sequence). This CDR3 is 14 amino acids long. The DNA for the CDR3 is TGTGCCAGCAGCCTAGGTTCCAGTCACAATGAGCAGTTCTTC. Encoded protein: CASSLGSSHNEQFF.

V is TRBV2 and J is TRBJ1-6; 7 positions agree with TRBD1. CDR3 size: 13 residues. V lost 5 bases to trimming and J lost 7 bases; unmatched junction nucleotides: 2. Germline V lookup: CDR1 SNHLY, CDR2 FYNNEI. The CDR3 reads CASSRTGNSPLHF. DNA of the CDR3: TGTGCCAGCAGTCGGACAGGCAATTCACCCCTCCACTTT. Full variable domain (rest looked up from reference TRBV2 and TRBJ1-6): EPEVTQTPSHQVTQMGQEVILRCVPISNHLYFYWYRQILGQKVEFLVSFYNNEISEKSEIFDDQFSVERPDGSNFTLKIRSTKLEDSAMYFCASSRTGNSPLHFGNGTRLTVT.

The chain links TRBV7-9 to TRBJ2-3, with a tentative D call TRBD1 (6 bases). In germline, CDR1 is SEHNR, CDR2 FQNEAQ (reference sequence). The CDR3 has 14 amino acids. V was cut by 8 bases and J by 4 bases, with 16 bases left in between. The CDR3 nucleotides are TGTGCCAGCGGATACAGGGAGAGGGCAGATACGCAGTATTTT. The encoded protein is CASGYRERADTQYF.

The chain links TRBV5-1 to TRBJ2-5; the D gene is possibly TRBD1 (5 bases). The germline V gene encodes CDR1 SGHRS and CDR2 YFSETQ. This CDR3 region has 13 residues. Trimming removed 2 bases at V and 3 bases at J, with 8 bases between. The CDR3 region has the DNA TGCGCCAGCAGCTTCCAGGGCAAAGAGACCCAGTACTTC. Its protein is CASSFQGKETQYF. Complete variable domain (other parts from reference TRBV5-1 and TRBJ2-5): KAGVTQTPRYLIKTRGQQVTLSCSPISGHRSVSWYQQTPGQGLQFLFEYFSETQRNKGNFPGRFSGRQFSNSRSEMNVSTLELGDSALYLCASSFQGKETQYFGPGTRLLVL.

The CDR3 nucleotides are TGTGCCAGCAGTTACTCATGGGGGCCTAAAGAGACCCAGTACTTC. This encodes CASSYSWGPKETQYF. The genes are TRBV6-5 and TRBJ2-5, with D perhaps TRBD1 (6 bases). Germline V gives CDR1 MNHEY, CDR2 SVGAGI. The CDR3 has 15 residues. The V end was cut by 0 bases, the J end by 3 bases, with 11 bases between.

The chain links TRBV6-2 or TRBV6-3 to TRBJ1-1, with a weak D call TRBD1 (6 bases). The V and J ends lost 6 bases and 1 base respectively, with 15 bases between them. Per the germline V gene, CDR1 is MNHEY and CDR2 is SVGEGT. The CDR3 is 15 residues long. The CDR3 region is CASSRRTVPNTEAFF. In DNA form, the CDR3 reads TGTGCCAGCAGCCGTAGGACAGTCCCGAACACTGAAGCTTTCTTT.

The rearrangement joins TRBV14 to TRBJ2-7; 8 nucleotides match TRBD1. Trimming at V came to 4 bases and at J to 0 bases, leaving 2 bases not matched to a gene. Germline lookup yields CDR1 SGHDN and CDR2 FVKESK. This CDR3 has 14 amino acids. CDR3 sequence reads: CASSPTGVSYEQYF. Here the CDR3 DNA reads TGTGCCAGCAGCCCGACAGGGGTCTCCTACGAGCAGTACTTC.